This record looks at one TCR beta chain sequence and its context. Profiled with immunoSEQ multiplex PCR; TCRdb holds only in-frame clones, not every one. The sample has 150,000 or so clones; 70% to 85% are singletons. The sample is drawn from a study of cytotoxic CD8 clonotypes in ibrutinib-treated CLL. Study overall: Among patients, some 24 responded partially and 2 completely; 14 then stayed remitted and roughly 12 progressed after median approximately 70 months. A mean of roughly 260,000 productive templates and 85,000 to 95,000 productive rearrangements was obtained per sample.

This TCR was sampled from a human donor with chronic lymphocytic leukemia. The specimen was PBMCs, collected after 24 months of ibrutinib treatment.

The CDR3: CASRPGTSYEQYF. CDR3 bases: TGTGCCAGCAGGCCTGGAACCTCCTACGAGCAGTACTTC. V and J are TRBV6-6 and TRBJ2-7; D is ambiguous. This CDR3 region has 13 residues. V was cut by 6 bases and J by 0 bases, with 9 bases left in between. Germline V gene data show CDR1 as MNHNY and CDR2 as SVGAGI (reference sequence).